Listed here are 19 T cell receptor beta chains from one sample, sequenced in a study of blood T cell repertoires in COVID-19. Produced via immunoSEQ multiplex PCR; TCRdb's table is partial and in-frame only. The sample has 350,000 to 450,000 clones, 91% seen once. The specimen sequenced was PBMCs or T cells enriched from blood (not recorded which). These receptors all stem from a woman aged 40 to 55 who had been exposed to COVID-19.

The gene calls are TRBV19 and TRBJ1-5, with D tentatively TRBD1 (5 bases). Germline values: CDR1 LNHDA, CDR2 SQIVND (reference sequence). This CDR3 has 13 amino acids. Trimming took 7 bases from V and 5 from J, leaving 12 bases between them. CDR3 in amino acids: CASTDSVYQPQHF. The CDR3 DNA reads as TGTGCCAGTACCGACAGCGTATATCAGCCCCAGCATTTT.

V gene TRBV19 combines with J gene TRBJ2-1; TRBD2 matches 10 bases. With V trimmed by 2 bases and J by 0 bases, 16 bases remained unmatched. Germline loops: CDR1 LNHDA, CDR2 SQIVND (reference sequence). CDR3 length equals 21 residues. This chain's CDR3 is CASSIKGTRTSGFSSYNEQFF. CDR3 bases: TGTGCCAGTAGTATAAAGGGTACCCGGACTAGCGGTTTTAGCTCCTACAATGAGCAGTTCTTC.

This sequence joins TRBV2 and TRBJ2-7; TRBD1 is a possible D gene (5 bases). The CDR3 extends over 13 amino acids. Per germline, CDR1 SNHLY and CDR2 FYNNEI. V was trimmed by 6 bases and J by 1 base, leaving 10 bases between them. The CDR3: CASRAGMSYEQYF. CDR3 nucleotides: TGTGCCAGCAGGGCAGGGATGTCCTACGAGCAGTACTTC.

The chain links TRBV5-6 to TRBJ1-1; 9 nucleotides agree with TRBD1. The CDR3 consists of 13 residues. The V gene end was trimmed by 5 bases and the J gene end by 5 bases; junction bases not matched to a gene: 4. The germline V gene has CDR1 SGHDT and CDR2 YYEEEE. This CDR3 is CASSGQGRTEAFF. The CDR3 bases are TGTGCCAGCAGTGGACAGGGGAGGACTGAAGCTTTCTTT.

This chain joins TRBV3-1 (or the pseudogene TRBV3-2) and TRBJ2-7, with 7 bases matching TRBD1. The CDR3 consists of 15 residues. Germline assignment: CDR1 LGHDT and CDR2 YNNKEL (reference sequence). The J segment lost 6 bases and the V segment lost 1 base, leaving 9 bases of the junction unmatched. CDR3 residues: CASSQGRQGSVEQYF. Written as DNA, the CDR3 is TGTGCCAGCAGCCAAGGGAGACAGGGCTCGGTCGAGCAGTACTTC.

The chain employs TRBV7-9 and TRBJ1-5; no firm D call. The V and J ends lost 1 base and 3 bases respectively, with 4 bases between them. Germline V gene sequence: CDR1 SEHNR, CDR2 FQNEAQ (reference sequence). The CDR3 spans 13 residues. The CDR3 is CASSLDYNQPQHF. The CDR3 region has the DNA TGTGCCAGCAGCTTAGATTACAATCAGCCCCAGCATTTT.

This chain joins TRBV2 and TRBJ1-6; a possible D gene is TRBD1 (5 bases). CDR3 length equals 15 residues. Trimming removed 5 bases at V and 7 bases at J, with 15 bases between. Per germline, CDR1 SNHLY and CDR2 FYNNEI. The CDR3, as DNA: TGTGCCAGCAGTAAAACAGGCCCTGGGAATTCACCCCTCCACTTT. Translation gives CASSKTGPGNSPLHF.

V and J are TRBV7-3 and TRBJ1-2; D possibly corresponds to TRBD1 (5 bases). CDR3 length equals 16 residues. CDR1 SGHTA and CDR2 FQGTGA come from the germline V gene. Trimming left V 1 base short and J 5 bases short, with 17 bases between. CDR3 DNA: TGTGCCAGCAGCTTAAACCCCTCCAGGGCGGGATATGGCTACACCTTC. Protein: CASSLNPSRAGYGYTF. The entire variable domain, with the rest obtained from reference TRBV7-3 and TRBJ1-2, is as follows: GAGVSQTPSNKVTEKGKYVELRCDPISGHTALYWYRQSLGQGPEFLIYFQGTGAADDSGLPNDRFFAVRPEGSVSTLKIQRTERGDSAVYLCASSLNPSRAGYGYTFGSGTRLTVV.

The gene calls are TRBV28 and TRBJ1-1, with TRBD1 matching 9 bases. The CDR3 is 15 residues long. V trimming: 5 bases; J trimming: 0 bases; junction bases outside the gene matches: 4. CDR1 and CDR2 from the germline V gene are MDHEN and SYDVKM. The CDR3 coding sequence is TGTGCCAGCAGTGCCGGGACAGGGTTGAACACTGAAGCTTTCTTT. Amino acids: CASSAGTGLNTEAFF.

The gene calls are TRBV10-3 and TRBJ2-5; 10 bases map to TRBD1. The V gene end was trimmed by 3 bases and the J gene end by 2 bases; junction bases not matched to a gene: 3. The CDR3 sequence is 15 residues long. Germline V lookup: CDR1 ENHRY, CDR2 SYGVKD. CDR3 loop: CAISDMGQGQETQYF. CDR3 nucleotide sequence: TGTGCCATCAGTGATATGGGACAGGGGCAAGAGACCCAGTACTTC.

This CDR3 is CATSDHRQSSYEQYF. In DNA, the CDR3 is TGTGCCACCAGTGACCATAGACAGAGCTCCTACGAGCAGTACTTC. This chain connects TRBV24-1 to TRBJ2-7; maybe TRBD1 (5 bases). Looked up from germline, CDR1 is KGHDR and CDR2 is SFDVKD. The CDR3 is 15 residues long. V dropped 4 bases and J dropped 0 bases, with 12 bases sitting between them.

The CDR3 loop is CASRRANTEAFF. For the CDR3, the DNA is TGTGCCAGCCGGCGGGCGAACACTGAAGCTTTCTTT. This chain joins TRBV12-3 or TRBV12-4 and TRBJ1-1, with unresolved D. The CDR3 consists of 12 residues. V lost 8 bases to trimming and J lost 1 base, with 8 bases between them.

The CDR3 DNA sequence: TGTGCCTGGAGCCGGGCGGGCGCCTACAATCAGCCCCAGCATTTT. This codes for CAWSRAGAYNQPQHF. The V and J genes are TRBV30 and TRBJ1-5; no clear D. The CDR3 is 15 amino acids. CDR1 and CDR2 from the germline V gene are GTSNPN and SVGIG (reference sequence). V lost 3 bases and J lost 3, with 15 bases in between.

The chain recombines TRBV30 with TRBJ2-1; 8 bases align to TRBD2. The J segment lost 7 bases and the V segment lost 1 base, leaving 6 bases of the junction unmatched. The CDR3 is 14 amino acids. Germline values: CDR1 GTSNPN, CDR2 SVGIG (reference sequence). The CDR3 spells CAWSDGGGKNEQFF. CDR3 DNA: TGTGCCTGGAGTGACGGGGGGGGAAAGAATGAGCAGTTCTTC.

Only one count was recorded for this clone. This chain links TRBV14 with TRBJ2-5; 9 bases match TRBD2. This CDR3 is 16 amino acids long. Germline V gene sequence: CDR1 SGHDN, CDR2 FVKESK. J lost 3 bases, V lost 0 bases, and 5 bases had no gene match. For the CDR3, the DNA is TGTGCCAGCAGCCAAGATTGGCTAGCGGGGAAAGAGACCCAGTACTTC. Translated, it gives CASSQDWLAGKETQYF.

This rearrangement joins TRBV3-1 (or the pseudogene TRBV3-2) to TRBJ2-3; D possibly corresponds to TRBD2 (6 bases). Trimming removed 4 bases at V and 4 bases at J, with 9 bases between. Germline lookup yields CDR1 LGHDT and CDR2 YNNKEL (reference sequence). The CDR3 contains 13 residues. CDR3 sequence reads: CASSPGLSDTQYF. The CDR3 DNA follows: TGTGCCAGCAGCCCGGGACTTTCAGATACGCAGTATTTT.

The rearrangement links TRBV2 to TRBJ2-7, with TRBD1 identical over 9 bases. Trimming at V came to 5 bases and at J to 3 bases, leaving 8 bases not matched to a gene. Germline loops: CDR1 SNHLY, CDR2 FYNNEI. The CDR3 contains 15 residues. CDR3 DNA sequence: TGTGCCAGCAGTCGAGGGACAGGGCGTGACTACGAGCAGTACTTC. Translation gives CASSRGTGRDYEQYF.

This clone was found once. The J gene is TRBJ1-5, the V gene TRBV12-5, with 8 bases matching TRBD1. J gave up 6 bases and V 0 bases, and 16 bases lay outside the gene matches. Germline lookup yields CDR1 LGHNT and CDR2 FRNRAP. There are 19 residues in the CDR3. The CDR3 sequence: CASGLVLGQGAWFGQPQHF. CDR3 nucleotides: TGTGCTAGTGGTTTGGTACTGGGGCAGGGGGCCTGGTTCGGTCAGCCCCAGCATTTT. Full variable domain (outside the CDR3, taken from reference TRBV12-5 and TRBJ1-5): DARVTQTPRHKVTEMGQEVTMRCQPILGHNTVFWYRQTMMQGLELLAYFRNRAPLDDSGMPKDRFSAEMPDATLATLKIQPSEPRDSAVYFCASGLVLGQGAWFGQPQHFGDGTRLSIL.

This clone has a single count. This rearrangement joins TRBV9 to TRBJ2-7; 9 nucleotides align to TRBD1. Trimming at V came to 4 bases and at J to 6 bases, leaving 11 bases not matched to a gene. Per the germline V gene, CDR1 is SGDLS and CDR2 is YYNGEE. CDR3 length equals 15 residues. The CDR3 region has the DNA TGTGCCAGCAGCAATTTTCTCGGGACAGGGACCGAGCAGTACTTC. It translates to CASSNFLGTGTEQYF.